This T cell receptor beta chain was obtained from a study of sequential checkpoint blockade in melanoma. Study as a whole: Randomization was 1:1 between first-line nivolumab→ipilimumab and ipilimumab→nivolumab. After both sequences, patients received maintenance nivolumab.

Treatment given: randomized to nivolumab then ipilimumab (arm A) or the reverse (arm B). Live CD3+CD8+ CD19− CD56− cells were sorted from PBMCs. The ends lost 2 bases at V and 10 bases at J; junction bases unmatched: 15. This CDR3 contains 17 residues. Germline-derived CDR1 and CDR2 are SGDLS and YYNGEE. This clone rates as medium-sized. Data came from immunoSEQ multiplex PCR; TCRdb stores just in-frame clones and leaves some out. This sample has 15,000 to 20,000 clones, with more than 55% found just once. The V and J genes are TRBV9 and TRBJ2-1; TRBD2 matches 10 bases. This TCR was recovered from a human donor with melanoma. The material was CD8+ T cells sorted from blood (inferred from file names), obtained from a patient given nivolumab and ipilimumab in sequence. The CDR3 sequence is CASSVYGGSSGRGEQFF. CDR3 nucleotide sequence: TGTGCCAGCAGCGTGTATGGGGGCTCTAGCGGGAGAGGGGAGCAGTTCTTC. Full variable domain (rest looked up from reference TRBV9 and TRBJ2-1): DSGVTQTPKHLITATGQRVTLRCSPRSGDLSVYWYQQSLDQGLQFLIQYYNGEERAKGNILERFSAQQFPDLHSELNLSSLELGDSALYFCASSVYGGSSGRGEQFFGPGTRLTVL.